Presented here are 8 T cell receptor beta chains from one specimen sequenced in a study of T-cell memory formation after mild COVID-19. TCRdb re-derived calls from the 5' RACE reads in MiXCR, one entry per CDR3 protein. In the table there are approximately 150,000 distinct CDR3 sequences, about 6.1% of which are singletons. The sample comprised PBMCs or a T cell subset sorted from them (not recorded which). These receptors originate from an adult woman who had mild COVID-19 (a few samples of this study predate the infection). Cell type and time point are not known.

This clonotype came up a few times. V usage is TRBV5-6 and J usage is TRBJ2-7; D may be TRBD1 or TRBD2 (5 bases each). The CDR3 has 14 amino acids. CDR1 and CDR2 (germline): SGHDT, YYEEEE. V gave up 4 bases and J gave up 2 bases, with 13 bases separating them. The DNA for the CDR3 is TGTGCCAGCAGCCGGGACGGAACCGCCTACGAGCAGTACTTC. Translating it yields CASSRDGTAYEQYF.

This clonotype has a count of ten or more. This chain uses TRBV9 with TRBJ2-3, with 7 nucleotides matching TRBD2. This CDR3 comprises 16 residues. Unmatched junction bases numbered 6, after V lost 0 bases and J lost 2 bases. The germline V gene has CDR1 SGDLS and CDR2 YYNGEE. CDR3 sequence (DNA): TGTGCCAGCAGCGTAGGTCCTAGCGGTGCCACAGATACGCAGTATTTT. This sequence encodes CASSVGPSGATDTQYF.

Worth noting for this clonotype: This sequence may be a read error, since a much larger clone differs from it by one base. The rearrangement links TRBV5-5 to TRBJ2-7; TRBD2 agrees at 7 bases. The CDR3 sequence is 15 residues long. Per germline, CDR1 SGHKS and CDR2 YYEKEE (reference sequence). CDR3 amino acids: CASSGRAGDSHEQYF. In nucleotides, the CDR3 is TGTGCCAGCAGCGGGCGGGCGGGAGACTCCCACGAGCAGTACTTC.

The CDR3 DNA sequence: TGTGCCAGCAGCGGTGGACGGTGGAGCTATGGCTACACCTTC. As protein: CASSGGRWSYGYTF. The chain employs TRBV12-3 or TRBV12-4 and TRBJ1-2; D call uncertain. The CDR3 spans 14 residues. The V end lost 6 bases, the J end lost 4 bases, and 15 bases lay between the germline ends.

The chain couples TRBV27 to TRBJ1-4, with 7 bases lining up with TRBD1. In germline, CDR1 is MNHEY, CDR2 SMNVEV (reference sequence). This CDR3 is built from 16 residues. Trimming at V came to 5 bases and at J to 6 bases, leaving 12 bases not matched to a gene. CDR3: CASSQQNRGFYEKLFF. CDR3 bases: TGTGCCAGCAGTCAGCAGAACAGGGGATTTTATGAAAAACTGTTTTTT.

This clonotype was recorded at least ten times. This chain uses TRBV7-3 with TRBJ2-2; the D gene is possibly TRBD2 (6 bases). The CDR3 has 14 amino acids. Trimming removed 5 bases at V and 5 bases at J, with 12 bases between. CDR1 is SGHTA, CDR2 FQGTGA, per germline. DNA for the CDR3: TGTGCCAGCAGCAAGAAGGGGAGGACCGGGGAGCTGTTTTTT. It specifies CASSKKGRTGELFF.

This clonotype was recorded at least ten times. The rearrangement joins TRBV12-3 or TRBV12-4 to TRBJ2-7; maybe TRBD1 (5 bases). This CDR3 is 17 amino acids long. V lost 4 bases, J lost 6 bases, and 25 bases lay in between. The DNA of the CDR3 is TGTGCCAGCAGTTCCCCTCCGACAGCCACCCTGTCACGCGAGCAGTACTTC. This translates into CASSSPPTATLSREQYF.

This clonotype has at least ten counts. The rearrangement joins TRBV7-9 to TRBJ2-7; D is tentatively TRBD1 or TRBD2 (6 bases each). Germline CDR1 and CDR2: SEHNR and FQNEAQ (reference sequence). This CDR3 is built from 15 residues. The V gene lost 1 base and the J gene lost 6 bases, with 16 bases spanning the gap. The CDR3 sequence: CASSLDLGAGSEQYF. Written as DNA, the CDR3 is TGTGCCAGCAGCTTAGATTTGGGGGCGGGGTCCGAGCAGTACTTC.